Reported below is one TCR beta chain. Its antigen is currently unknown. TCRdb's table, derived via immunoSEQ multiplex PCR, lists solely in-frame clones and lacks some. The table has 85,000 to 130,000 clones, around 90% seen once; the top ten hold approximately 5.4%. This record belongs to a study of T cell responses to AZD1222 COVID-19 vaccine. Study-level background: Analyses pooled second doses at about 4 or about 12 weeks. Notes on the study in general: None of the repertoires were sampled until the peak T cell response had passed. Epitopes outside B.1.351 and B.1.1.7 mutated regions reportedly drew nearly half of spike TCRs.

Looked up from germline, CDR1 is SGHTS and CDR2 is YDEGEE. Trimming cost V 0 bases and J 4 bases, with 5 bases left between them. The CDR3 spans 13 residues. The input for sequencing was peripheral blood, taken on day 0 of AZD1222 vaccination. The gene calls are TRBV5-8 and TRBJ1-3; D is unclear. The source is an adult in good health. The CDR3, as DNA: TGTGCCAGCAGCTTGGTTCAGGGAAACACCATATATTTT. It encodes CASSLVQGNTIYF.